A selection of T cell receptor beta chains follows, all from one sample in a study of blood T cell repertoires in COVID-19. Libraries were prepared by immunoSEQ multiplex PCR; TCRdb keeps only in-frame clonotypes and omits some of them. In the table there are more than 200,000 clones, around four fifths of which are singletons. The sample was peripheral blood. The receptor set was obtained from a man between 35 and 55 years old with active or convalescent COVID-19. Each CDR3 is given with its conserved first and last residue. Each record gives: J gene, D gene, clone size, V gene, CDR3 DNA, CDR3 protein. A D gene is named only where the DNA matches it firmly. Some rows mark clone size as missing; the rest say once, few, many or name a class of expanded clone.

>TRBJ1-3|.|.|TRBV2
TGTGCCAGCACCCAACGGGGGAACTCTGGAAACACCATATATTTT
CASTQRGNSGNTIYF
>TRBJ1-2|TRBD1|.|TRBV5-1
TGCGCCAGCAGCTCCGACAGGGGGGAAGGAGGCTACACCTTC
CASSSDRGEGGYTF
>TRBJ2-2|.|.|TRBV9
TGTGCCAGCAGCGTAGGGTCAGTCGGGGAGCTGTTTTTT
CASSVGSVGELFF
>TRBJ2-1|TRBD2|.|TRBV9
TGTGCCAGCAGCGCTAGGACTAGCGGGGGGCACAATGAGCAGTTCTTC
CASSARTSGGHNEQFF
>TRBJ1-5|TRBD1|.|TRBV2
TGTGCCAGCAGGTACAGGGGTTTAGTTACTAGCAATCAGCCCCAGCATTTT
CASRYRGLVTSNQPQHF
>TRBJ1-1|.|once|TRBV14
TGTGCCAGCAGTCTATGGGGGGGCGCTGAAGCTTTCTTT
CASSLWGGAEAFF
>TRBJ1-3|.|.|TRBV4-2
TGTGCCAGCAGCCAAGGCGGGAGGGACCGGACTGGAAACACCATATATTTT
CASSQGGRDRTGNTIYF
>TRBJ2-7|.|.|TRBV10-3
TGTGCCATCAGTGAGTTGCCTGGGGCGGGATCCGGGGAGCAGTACTTC
CAISELPGAGSGEQYF
>TRBJ2-3|.|.|TRBV5-4
TGTGCCAGCAGCTTGACCGGGGCGGGGGATACGCAGTATTTT
CASSLTGAGDTQYF
>TRBJ1-6|.|.|TRBV15
TGTGCCACCAGCAGTCTGGTAGCAGGGGTGGGCATGGCCCTCCACTTT
CATSSLVAGVGMALHF
>TRBJ1-2|.|.|TRBV7-9
TGTGCCAGTCAGATGCAGGGCAGAGGTGGCTACACCTTC
CASQMQGRGGYTF
>TRBJ1-4|.|.|TRBV12-5
TGTGCTAGTGGTTTGTACGGACAGCCGAATGAAAAACTGTTTTTT
CASGLYGQPNEKLFF
>TRBJ2-3|TRBD2|.|TRBV28
TGTGCCAGCAGTTTCCGGACTAGCTCAGATACGCAGTATTTT
CASSFRTSSDTQYF
>TRBJ2-1|.|.|TRBV5-1
TGCGCCAGCAGGTGGGTCGGGGAGCAGTTCTTC
CASRWVGEQFF
>TRBJ1-6|TRBD1|.|TRBV28
TGTGCCAGCAGCCGCGACAGGGGGGCTGGGAATTCACCCCTCCACTTT
CASSRDRGAGNSPLHF
>TRBJ2-5|.|.|TRBV30
TGTGCCTGGAGTGCCCCTCAAGAGACCCAGTACTTC
CAWSAPQETQYF
>TRBJ1-6|TRBD1|.|TRBV4-1
TGCGCCAGCAGCAGGACAGGCTCGGATTCACCCCTCCACTTT
CASSRTGSDSPLHF
>TRBJ2-7|.|.|TRBV7-9
TGTGCCAGCAGCGGAGTTGAGGGACTGACCCCCTACGAGCAGTACTTC
CASSGVEGLTPYEQYF
>TRBJ1-6|.|few|TRBV7-9
TGTGCCAGCAGCTTAGACACTCGGGGTTCACCCCTCCACTTT
CASSLDTRGSPLHF
>TRBJ2-7|TRBD1|.|TRBV5-5
TGTGCCAGCAGCTCCCCCTCCATGACAGGGCGGGAGTACTTC
CASSSPSMTGREYF
>TRBJ1-1|.|.|TRBV7-9
TGTGCCAGCAGCCCCGAGACAGCAAACACTGAAGCTTTCTTT
CASSPETANTEAFF
>TRBJ2-7|TRBD1|.|TRBV5-1
TGCGCCAGCAGCCGGGCCCCGACAGGGGTGCCCTACGAGCAGTACTTC
CASSRAPTGVPYEQYF
>TRBJ2-5|.|.|TRBV12-5
TGTGCTAGTGGTAATCGTCGTCAAGAGACCCAGTACTTC
CASGNRRQETQYF
>TRBJ2-3|TRBD2|.|TRBV27
TGTGCCAGCAGTTTGACTAGCATTAGCACAGATACGCAGTATTTT
CASSLTSISTDTQYF
>TRBJ1-2|TRBD1|.|TRBV29-1
TGCAGCGTTGAAAGACAGGGTAGGGATTATGGCTACACCTTC
CSVERQGRDYGYTF
>TRBJ2-5|TRBD2|.|TRBV9
TGTGCCAGCAGCGCCTCCCCCATTCTAGCGGGGGTACTCCAAGAGACCCAGTACTTC
CASSASPILAGVLQETQYF
>TRBJ1-2|.|.|TRBV2
TGTGCCAGCAGTGGGGGGGGCGGTTTTGGCTACACCTTC
CASSGGGGFGYTF
>TRBJ1-2|.|few|TRBV3-1/TRBV3-2
TGTGCCAGCAGCCAGACGGACTACTATGGCTACACCTTC
CASSQTDYYGYTF
>TRBJ1-2|.|.|TRBV19
TGTGCCAGCGCGGATGGCCGGTCTAACTATGGCTACACCTTC
CASADGRSNYGYTF
>TRBJ1-5|.|.|TRBV19
TGTGCCAGTAGTATAGATTTCGGGAGCGGGCAGCCCCAGCATTTT
CASSIDFGSGQPQHF
>TRBJ2-1|TRBD2|.|TRBV7-7
TGTGCTAGCAGCCCCATAGCGGGAGCAACCTACAATGAGCAGTTCTTC
CASSPIAGATYNEQFF
>TRBJ1-2|.|.|TRBV6-5
TGTGCCAGCCCTAACGTGGACATAGATAACTATGGCTACACCTTC
CASPNVDIDNYGYTF
>TRBJ2-7|.|.|TRBV5-6
TGTGCCAGCAGCCTCAAAACAGGGTTTGGCTTCGAGCAGTACTTC
CASSLKTGFGFEQYF
>TRBJ2-5|.|once|TRBV18
TGTGCCAGCTCACCACCCAGCGTAGAGACCCAGTACTTC
CASSPPSVETQYF
>TRBJ1-3|TRBD1|.|TRBV18
TGTGCCAGCTCGCCTCCGGGACAGGGGTTGAGCTACACCATATATTTT
CASSPPGQGLSYTIYF
>TRBJ1-3|.|.|TRBV19
TGTGCCAGTACACCGAGACAGTTCTCTGGAAACACCATATATTTT
CASTPRQFSGNTIYF
>TRBJ2-2|.|few|TRBV19
TGTGCCAGTAGTATAGAACAGGGTAAACTCACCGGGGAGCTGTTTTTT
CASSIEQGKLTGELFF
>TRBJ2-1|.|.|TRBV9
TGTGCCAGCAGCGCAACACTCTGGCGGGAAGCCTACAATGAGCAGTTCTTC
CASSATLWREAYNEQFF
>TRBJ2-7|.|.|TRBV3-1/TRBV3-2
TGTGCCAGCAGCCAGAGCTCCTACGAGCAGTACTTC
CASSQSSYEQYF
>TRBJ1-5|.|.|TRBV3-1/TRBV3-2
TGTGCCAGCAGCCAACGGGGGGTATTGGGGGCCCGAATGAATCAGCCCCAGCATTTT
CASSQRGVLGARMNQPQHF
>TRBJ2-7|.|.|TRBV9
TGTGCCAGCAGCGTTAACTCCTACGAGCAGTACTTC
CASSVNSYEQYF
>TRBJ2-2|.|.|TRBV19
TGTGCCAGTAGTATGCGGGCAGGCAAGGGAACCGGGGAGCTGTTTTTT
CASSMRAGKGTGELFF
>TRBJ2-3|.|.|TRBV7-8
TGTGCCAGCAGCGCCGGGGGTTCAGATACGCAGTATTTT
CASSAGGSDTQYF
>TRBJ2-3|TRBD2|once|TRBV7-6
TGTGCCAGCAGCTCCGGGACTAGCGGCACAGATACGCAGTATTTT
CASSSGTSGTDTQYF
>TRBJ1-2|TRBD1|.|TRBV29-1
TGCAGCGCCCTCGACAGGGGGCTGAACTATGGCTACACCTTC
CSALDRGLNYGYTF
>TRBJ1-5|.|.|TRBV21-1
TGTGCCAGCGACACACGGATTGACAGAAAGAATAGCAATCAGCCCCAGCATTTT
CASDTRIDRKNSNQPQHF
>TRBJ1-5|.|once|TRBV24-1
TGTGCCACCTCTCTGGGGGGAACCAGCAATCAGCCCCAGCATTTT
CATSLGGTSNQPQHF
>TRBJ1-1|TRBD1|once|TRBV11-3
TGTGCCAGCAGCGGACAGGGAGACATGAACACTGAAGCTTTCTTT
CASSGQGDMNTEAFF